This T cell receptor (beta chain) was identified during a study of shared clonotypes between healthy human individuals (dated by TCRdb to 2018 to 2020). Context from the whole study: A couple of women and a few men aged 18 to 49 years were included in the cohort. For each donor, CD4 naive and CD4 memory were each run on three plates, CD8 naive on two plates, and CD8 memory on one plate. To increase sequencing depth and limit assay-specific biases, different laboratories used diverse techniques to prepare libraries and sequence TCR repertoires. Per donor, leukapheresis produced somewhere between about 0.8 and 9 billion PBMCs. The study deeply sequenced blood TCR repertoires of several healthy adults to estimate repertoire size and the extent of clonotype sharing between individuals. The full study reports these points: Pairwise subsampling indicated that sequencing depth was expected to affect the degree of clonotype sharing among donors. Naive subsets generally had larger estimated clonotype richness than memory subsets did. Because the study included only a small number of donors, the genetic and exposure-history diversity represented was limited. Incomplete sequencing was indicated by rarefaction of sorted-subset datasets, despite the large sequencing depth. Sampling was restricted to blood, and TCR repertoires in tissue are likely to differ from TCR repertoires in blood. When a handful of donors were compared, the shared fraction of clonotypes was roughly 5% for naive CD4, around 3.6% for naive CD8, 2.3% for memory CD4, and less than 0.5% for memory CD8. Higher generation probabilities were observed for clonotypes shared by all four sorted-subset donors than for non-shared clonotypes.

V gives up 3 bases and J gives up 0 bases, and the segment between their germline ends measures 10 bases. Based on the germline V gene, the CDR1 and CDR2 sequences are SGDLS and YYNGEE. The CDR3 goes from the cysteine to the phenylalanine over 15 residues. Just the 45-base CDR3 DNA is kept, in frame starting at base 1. Using the deep immunoSEQ assay, multiplex PCR amplified TCR CDR3 regions from genomic DNA. Extracted genomic DNA from each cell subset was distributed evenly across all wells of several immunoSEQ 96-well plates, and each plate was treated as a replicate. For sorted subsets, each replicate PCR was loaded with 200 ng genomic DNA, equivalent to approximately 27,000 T cell genomes. Purified libraries were quantified with a Qubit 3.0 fluorometer, sized on a Bioanalyzer 2100, and re-quantified with the KAPA Library Quantification kit. Every immunoSEQ 96-well plate was sequenced on a separate single-read 150-cycle Illumina NextSeq 550 flow cell. The source study handled its data this way. Because the immunoSEQ output included only junctional sequences and no quality scores, the filtering could not be the same as the filtering used for full-length reads. Sequences were annotated with PyIR, a Python wrapper for IgBLAST v1.9, using IMGT germline references to assign V/J genes and CDR3. Reads were filtered out if the reads had weak V/J assignments (E-value above 1e-6), no CDR3, stop codons, out-of-frame junctions, or ambiguous translated residues. V3J clonotypes were defined as sequences sharing the same inferred V gene, J gene, and CDR3 amino acid sequence. To compute the percentage overlap between repertoires, the number of shared unique clonotypes was divided by the size of the smaller repertoire. Repertoire richness was assessed with RTK rarefaction, the Chao1 estimator, and Recon v2.1 estimates of unobserved clonotypes. OLGA was used to compute generation probabilities for all TCRbeta clonotypes that the gDNA method yielded from a handful of donors. Held by TCRdb, this immuneACCESS table contains in-frame sequences only and omits some clones. Under half of the omission traces to an unresolved V gene where checked; the cause of the rest is unknown. V and J calls and clone size are as listed in that table; D and trimming were resolved from the DNA. This sample is represented by some 1 million clones; about 74% of them were singletons. The ten largest clones add up to about 1.5% of the sample.

Healthy HIV-negative adults with no recently reported acute infections or vaccinations were included as donors. All donors were Caucasian adults living in Nashville, Tennessee, USA. CD4+ T cells were enriched through magnetic negative selection, after which naive cells were positively selected on CD45RA and the remaining negative fraction served as the memory subset. After blood collection by leukapheresis, PBMCs were isolated using Ficoll-Histopaque density gradient centrifugation and then cryopreserved in the vapor phase of liquid nitrogen. Purity and quantity of every magnetically sorted T cell population were checked by analytical flow cytometry. From each sorted fraction, genomic DNA was isolated and quantified by UV absorbance on a Nanodrop 2000c. On this clone: The target of this receptor is not known. The sample holds no much larger clone one base away, and base qualities are not on file. This sample includes further DNA sequences coding for the same CDR3.

The TCR comes from a man aged 18 to 30 in good health. The chain couples TRBV9 to TRBJ1-5, with TRBD1 tentatively as D gene (5 bases match). What was sequenced was memory CD4+ T cells sorted from blood. The sample's cell subset or site label, in plain terms: CD45RA-negative fraction. The CDR3 protein is CASSAGQNSNQPQHF. The sequence in DNA is TGTGCCAGCAGCGCCGGACAAAATAGCAATCAGCCCCAGCATTTT.